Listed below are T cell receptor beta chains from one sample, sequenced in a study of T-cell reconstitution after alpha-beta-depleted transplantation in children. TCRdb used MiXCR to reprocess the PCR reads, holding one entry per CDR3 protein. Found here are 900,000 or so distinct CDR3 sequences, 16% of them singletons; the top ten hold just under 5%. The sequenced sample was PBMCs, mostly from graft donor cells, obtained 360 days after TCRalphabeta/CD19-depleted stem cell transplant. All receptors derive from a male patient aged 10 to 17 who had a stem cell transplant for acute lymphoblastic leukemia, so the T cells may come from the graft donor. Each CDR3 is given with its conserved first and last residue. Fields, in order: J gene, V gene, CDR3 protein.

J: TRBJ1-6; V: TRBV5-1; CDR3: CASRGSDNSPLHF
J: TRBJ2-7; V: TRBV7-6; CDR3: CASSREGYPHEQYF
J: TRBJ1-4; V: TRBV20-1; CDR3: CSVAGQLNEKLFF
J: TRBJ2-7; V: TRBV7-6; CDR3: CASSKGGPSYEQYF
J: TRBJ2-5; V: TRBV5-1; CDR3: CASSPGLAGGSETQYF
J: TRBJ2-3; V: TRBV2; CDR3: CASRGTGRYRTDTQYF
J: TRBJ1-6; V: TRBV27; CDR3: CASWDRGYSPLHF
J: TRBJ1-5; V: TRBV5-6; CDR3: CASSSGQGGSNQPQHF
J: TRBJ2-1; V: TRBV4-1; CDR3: CASSQPLDNEQFF
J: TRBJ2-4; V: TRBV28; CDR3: CASSLFPRDGGVKNIQYF
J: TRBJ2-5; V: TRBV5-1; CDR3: CASSPGPKTQYF
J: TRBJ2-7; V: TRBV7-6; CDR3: CASSRTSGLTSSYEQYF
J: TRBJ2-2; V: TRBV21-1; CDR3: CASSKESAGGTGELFF
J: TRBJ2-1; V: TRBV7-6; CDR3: CASSRSGTPHEQFF
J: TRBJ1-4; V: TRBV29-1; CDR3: CSVESGSNEKLFF
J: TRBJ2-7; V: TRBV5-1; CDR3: CASSLHRLAESYEQYF
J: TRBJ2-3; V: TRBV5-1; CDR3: CASNVGVTDTQYF
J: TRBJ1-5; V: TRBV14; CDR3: CASSQDAGSNQPQHF
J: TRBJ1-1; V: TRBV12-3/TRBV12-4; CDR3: CASSLQGAWNTEAFF
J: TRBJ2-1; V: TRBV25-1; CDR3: CASSWGPHNEQFF
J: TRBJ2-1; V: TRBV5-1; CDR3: CASSSGQGAGEQFF
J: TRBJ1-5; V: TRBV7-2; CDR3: CASSFSSNQPQHF
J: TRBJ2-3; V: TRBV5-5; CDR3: CASIFESDTQYF
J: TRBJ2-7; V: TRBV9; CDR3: CASSVGPEAPYEQYF
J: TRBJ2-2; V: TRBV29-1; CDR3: CSVEGLAGNTGELFF
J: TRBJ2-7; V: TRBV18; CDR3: CASSAPGLADYEQYF
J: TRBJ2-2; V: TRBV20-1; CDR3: CSAREGGELLGELFF
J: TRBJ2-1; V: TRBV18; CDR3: CASSPGPIQYNEQFF
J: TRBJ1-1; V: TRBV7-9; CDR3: CASSPAHQSAEAFF
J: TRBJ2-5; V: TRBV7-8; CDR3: CAAAASGRVKETQYF
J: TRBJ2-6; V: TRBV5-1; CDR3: CASSFESGLSNVLTF
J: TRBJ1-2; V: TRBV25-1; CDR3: CASSRPGTGGGGYTF
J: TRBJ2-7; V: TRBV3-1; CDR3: CASSQAEQALFYEQYF
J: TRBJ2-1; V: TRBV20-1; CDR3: CSAPSGLAGSYEQFF
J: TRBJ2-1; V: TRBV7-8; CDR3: CASSRGEGGPNEQFF
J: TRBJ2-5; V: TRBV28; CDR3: CASNMKWQRETQYF
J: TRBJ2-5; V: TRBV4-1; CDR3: CASSPQPTAQETQYF
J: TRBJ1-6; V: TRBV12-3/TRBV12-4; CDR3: CASSPISGMESPLHF
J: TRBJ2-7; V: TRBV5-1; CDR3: CASSLGDTLSYEQYF
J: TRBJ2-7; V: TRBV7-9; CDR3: CASSISGKTYEQYF
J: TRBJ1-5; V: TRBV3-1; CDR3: CASKDAASNQPQHF
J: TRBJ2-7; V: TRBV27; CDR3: CASSLFGPSYEQYF
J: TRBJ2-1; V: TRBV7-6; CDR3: CASSGLTGSSYNEQFF
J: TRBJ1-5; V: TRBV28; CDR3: CASRGSNQPQHF
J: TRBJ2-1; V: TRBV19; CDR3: CASRDRVIDEQFF
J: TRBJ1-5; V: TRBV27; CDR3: CASSSSASAAARNQPQHF
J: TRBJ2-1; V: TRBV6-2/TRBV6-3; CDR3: CASSYYHEQFF